The entry below describes one T cell receptor beta chain. Seattle's enrolled individuals joined amid active infection and were then monitored longitudinally. The data belong to a study of blood T cell repertoires in COVID-19. Across the study: The United States, Italy and Spain supplied acute and convalescent COVID-19 samples. T cells, B-cell-depleted T cells, or PBMCs provided the cDNA or gDNA that served as material.

Under the authors' procedure: Nucleated cell counts were estimated from reference gene primer amplification. Profiled with immunoSEQ multiplex PCR; TCRdb holds only in-frame clones, not every one. That table gives V, J and clone size, and the DNA gave D and trimming. The sample yields 300,000 to 350,000 clones, 88% seen once. The CDR3 runs 13 residues. The trim removed 4 bases at V and 6 bases at J, leaving 5 bases unmatched. Germline lookup yields CDR1 MNHEY and CDR2 SMNVEV (reference sequence). This TCR was sampled from a woman in her 70s with COVID-19, enrolled during active disease. V gene TRBV27 combines with J gene TRBJ2-7; the match to TRBD1 covers 8 bases. Specimen: peripheral blood. CDR3: CASSSTGVGEQYF. The DNA for the CDR3 is TGTGCCAGCAGTTCGACAGGGGTGGGCGAGCAGTACTTC.